Sequencing of this T cell receptor beta chain was carried out in a study of patients and donors after allogeneic stem cell transplantation. This clonotype was recorded a few times. The CDR3 length is 12 residues. V was trimmed by 5 bases and J by 6 bases, leaving 8 bases between them. MiXCR, run by TCRdb on the RT-PCR reads, gives a single entry per CDR3 protein. The sample comprises about a million distinct CDR3 sequences, 18% of which are singletons, and roughly 6.4% rests with the top ten. The chain links TRBV12-3 or TRBV12-4 to TRBJ2-1; D uncertain. This sequence originates from a human donor who was either an allogeneic HSCT recipient or a stem cell or donor lymphocyte infusion donor (not recorded which). It is not recorded whose cells these are; they may come from a transplant donor. Sample: blood, either unsorted or a sorted T cell fraction (not recorded which). CDR3 nucleotides: TGTGCCAGCAGTCCCCATATCAATGAGCAGTTCTTC. Residues: CASSPHINEQFF.